This TCR beta chain was captured by sequencing in a study of T-cell memory formation after mild COVID-19 (dated by TCRdb to about 2021). Study-level background: TCR sequence clusters from the two donors were largely donor specific. The cohort comprised two young, previously healthy adult volunteers, one female and one male. T-cell clones expanding and contracting after mild COVID-19 in a couple of donors were tracked by longitudinal TCRalpha and TCRbeta repertoire sequencing. Study-wide findings and limitations: Only two mild cases were covered in the study, and larger cohorts including severe cases with pre-infection samples were considered necessary. SARS-CoV-2 specificity was not confirmed for the second-wave clones peaking on day 37. Some responding clones were detected in pre-infection memory, suggesting pre-existing cross-reactive memory T cells joined the SARS-CoV-2 response. Contracting CD4+ clones were located mainly in the CM and EM memory subsets, whereas CD8+ clones were found to be enriched in EMRA. Clones that contracted from day 15 to 85 showed balanced CD4/CD8 phenotypes, whereas a second wave of clones that expanded from day 15 to 37 leaned towards CD4+.

Ficoll-Paque density gradient centrifugation was the method used to isolate PBMCs. The CDR3 starts with the cysteine, ends with the phenylalanine, and has 13 residues. Only CDR3 DNA remains: 39 bases, in frame from the first base. As encoded in the germline V gene, CDR1 is ENHRY while CDR2 is SYGVKD. Relative to germline, V is 5 bases shorter and J is 2 bases shorter, with 9 bases between their ends. This clonotype has just a few counts. Its antigen has not been determined. Per-base quality was not reported, and no clone a single base away is much larger than it. Sequencing was performed on an Illumina NovaSeq 6000. cDNA libraries for TCRalpha and TCRbeta were prepared by 5'RACE using constant-segment primers, with sample barcodes and unique molecular identifiers added. RNA was extracted from every sample with Trizol reagent. Amplification of the libraries took two PCR steps, and the second step added a second sample barcode plus Illumina TruSeq adapters. Sequencing of the libraries was done on an Illumina NovaSeq, producing 2 x 150 bp paired-end reads. The paper's processing steps were these. The reads were demultiplexed and collapsed into UMI-guided consensus sequences using migec v1.2.7. Using mixcr v2.1.11, the UMI consensuses were aligned to TRA and TRB V and J templates and assembled into clonotypes. A clonotype was counted as expanded or contracted only if both edgeR and NoisET called the change significant, with noise models trained on biological replicates. For edgeR calls, the cutoffs were a false discovery rate-adjusted p below 0.01 and a log2 fold-change threshold of 1. As an exploratory analysis of dynamics, max-normalized trajectories of the 1000 most abundant clonotypes were examined by PCA with hierarchical clustering. Each responding clone was given a CD4 or CD8 phenotype based on the CD4+ and CD8+ repertoires, which had been sequenced separately. The raw public data were reprocessed by TCRdb itself: fastp quality trimming at Q25, MiXCR clonotype calling, in-frame beta chains only. All rows with the same CDR3 protein become a single entry with the most common DNA and genes. The V and J calls were not made by the authors but by TCRdb's processing. The sample table records 500,000 to 550,000 distinct CDR3 sequences; approximately 20% of these occur just once. Around 12% of the sample lies in the top ten.

This receptor was obtained from an adult woman who had mild COVID-19 (a few samples of this study predate the infection). The sample titles of this study are shuffled in the database, so cell type and time point are left out; the donor was told from shared clones. The sequence joins TRBV10-3 to TRBJ1-1; no confident D gene assignment can be made. The sequenced sample was PBMCs or a T cell subset sorted from them (not recorded which). CDR3 region: CAISPGSNTEAFF. The DNA sequence follows: TGTGCCATCAGTCCCGGGAGTAACACTGAAGCTTTCTTT.